These 8 T cell receptor beta chains were sequenced from one sample in a study of blood T cells in healthy people across ages. Then a second PCR, running roughly 6 to 12 cycles, was carried out with a sample-barcoded 5' primer and a J-beta primer mix. TCRdb reanalysed the 5' RACE reads using MiXCR and keeps one entry per CDR3 protein. The sample yields approximately 800,000 distinct CDR3 sequences, less than 70% seen once. Input material: blood. The receptors were gathered from a man of 80 years or more in good health.

The gene calls are TRBV4-1 and TRBJ2-7; D ambiguous. Germline-derived CDR1 and CDR2 are MGHRA and YSYEKL. There are 16 residues in the CDR3. Trimming took 0 bases from V and 4 from J, leaving 16 bases between them. The CDR3, as DNA: TGCGCCAGCAGCCAAGAAAGCAGGTCAGACAAATACGAGCAGTACTTC. Protein: CASSQESRSDKYEQYF.

The chain uses TRBV28 and TRBJ2-7; 8 nucleotides line up with TRBD2. Per germline, CDR1 MDHEN and CDR2 SYDVKM. There are 14 residues in the CDR3. J was trimmed by 4 bases and V by 4 bases; bases with no gene match: 6. The CDR3 sequence is CASSSPGTRYEQYF. The CDR3 DNA reads as TGTGCCAGCAGTTCTCCCGGGACTAGATACGAGCAGTACTTC.

The genes are TRBV7-2 and TRBJ2-1; tentative D call: TRBD1 (6 bases). V lost 2 bases and J lost 0, with 14 bases in between. This CDR3 spans 17 amino acids. Germline-derived CDR1 and CDR2 are SGHTA and FQGNSA. This CDR3 is CASSLWAGVSSYNEQFF. Here the CDR3 DNA reads TGTGCCAGCAGCTTATGGGCAGGGGTTAGCTCCTACAATGAGCAGTTCTTC.

The chain employs TRBV2 and TRBJ2-1; no firm D call. This CDR3 contains 11 residues. CDR1 is SNHLY and CDR2 is FYNNEI in the germline V gene. V lost 6 bases to trimming and J lost 8 bases, with 8 bases between them. CDR3 nucleotides: TGTGCCAGCAGGGCCGTTGATGAGCAGTTCTTC. Its protein is CASRAVDEQFF.

This clonotype showed up just a few times. The CDR3 here is CSARDRRQGETQYF. The CDR3 DNA is TGCAGTGCTAGAGATCGGAGGCAGGGGGAGACCCAGTACTTC. The chain has TRBV20-1 and TRBJ2-7, with D possibly matching TRBD1 (6 bases). The assigned J gene may be wrong: the sequence end matches TRBJ2-5 better. CDR3 size: 14 residues. Germline loops: CDR1 DFQATT, CDR2 SNEGSKA (reference sequence).

The chain combines TRBV12-3 or TRBV12-4 with TRBJ2-7; tentatively, D is TRBD2 (5 bases). The ends were cut back, 6 bases at V and 0 bases at J, with 18 bases in the middle. The CDR3 loop spans 16 amino acids. CDR3 sequence (DNA): TGTGCCAGCAGCCGGAGGCAGGTAGGGATCTCCTACGAGCAGTACTTC. Protein product: CASSRRQVGISYEQYF.

This chain links TRBV5-1 with TRBJ1-2; D is possibly TRBD1 (5 bases). V was clipped by 3 bases and J by 8 bases, with 11 bases between them. The CDR3 sequence is 12 residues long. CDR1 is SGHRS, CDR2 YFSETQ, per germline. The CDR3 loop is CASSSLGEGYTF. The CDR3, as DNA: TGCGCCAGCAGCTCCCTGGGGGAAGGCTACACCTTC. Based on the CDR3 plus reference TRBV5-1 and TRBJ1-2, the full variable domain is KAGVTQTPRYLIKTRGQQVTLSCSPISGHRSVSWYQQTPGQGLQFLFEYFSETQRNKGNFPGRFSGRQFSNSRSEMNVSTLELGDSALYLCASSSLGEGYTFGSGTRLTVV.

The gene calls are TRBV7-2 and TRBJ1-2; D uncertain. Germline-derived CDR1 and CDR2 are SGHTA and FQGNSA. The CDR3 covers 16 residues. Trimming cost V 1 base and J 8 bases, with 20 bases left between them. Written as DNA, the CDR3 is TGTGCCAGCAGCTTAGGAAAGGGCCCGGCGGTTGACGGCTACACCTTC. It codes for CASSLGKGPAVDGYTF.